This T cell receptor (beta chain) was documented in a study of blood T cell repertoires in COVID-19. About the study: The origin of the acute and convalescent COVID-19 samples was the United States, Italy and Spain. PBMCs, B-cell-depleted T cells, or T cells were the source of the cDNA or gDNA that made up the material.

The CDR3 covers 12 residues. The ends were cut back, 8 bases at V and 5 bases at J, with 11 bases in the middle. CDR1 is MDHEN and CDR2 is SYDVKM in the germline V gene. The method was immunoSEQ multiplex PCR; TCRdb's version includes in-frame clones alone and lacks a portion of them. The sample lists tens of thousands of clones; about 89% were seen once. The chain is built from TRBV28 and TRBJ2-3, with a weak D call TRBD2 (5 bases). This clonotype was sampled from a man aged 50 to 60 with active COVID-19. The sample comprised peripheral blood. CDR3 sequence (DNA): TGTGCCAGCGGGAGTTTAAAAGATACGCAGTATTTT. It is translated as CASGSLKDTQYF.